What follows describes a single T cell receptor beta chain. As yet, its antigen is unknown. This record belongs to a study of T cells in Graves' hyperthyroidism and ophthalmopathy. Thyroid ultrasound and orbital computed tomography, with clinical symptoms and serum thyroxine and TRAb, informed diagnoses. Study outcomes and limitations: From stable hyperthyroidism, ophthalmopathy was set apart by a 13 V-J model.

What was amplified from RNA transcripts were TCR beta CDR3 regions. Primed by the HTBI set, a first-round RT-PCR was run on the TCR CDR3. TCRdb called the multiplex PCR reads again in MiXCR, with one record for every CDR3 protein. The sample has nearly 600,000 distinct CDR3 sequences, approximately 14% seen once. Per the germline V gene, CDR1 is SEHNR and CDR2 is FQNEAQ (reference sequence). V dropped 5 bases and J dropped 8 bases, with 12 bases sitting between them. The CDR3 extends over 12 amino acids. This receptor was obtained from a woman aged 25 to 39 with Graves' hyperthyroidism that later progressed to Graves' ophthalmopathy. The genes are TRBV7-9 and TRBJ1-1; D gene ambiguous. The sequencing sample was made of blood. CDR3 coding DNA: TGTGCCAGCAGCGTCTCCGACCTAGAAGCTTTCTTT. It is translated as CASSVSDLEAFF.